The 7 T cell receptor beta chains below come from one sample, sequenced in a study of blood T cell repertoires in COVID-19. Profiled with immunoSEQ multiplex PCR; TCRdb holds only in-frame clones, not every one. The table records around 100,000 clones, 86% of them present only once. The material sequenced was peripheral blood. The receptors originated from a man between 40 and 49 years old with acute or convalescent COVID-19.

V and J are TRBV5-6 and TRBJ1-1; TRBD1 matches at 10 bases. The CDR3 has 15 residues. The V gene's germline CDR1 is SGHDT and CDR2 YYEEEE. The V segment lost 0 bases and the J segment 3 bases; nucleotides outside the gene matches: 2. For the CDR3, the DNA is TGTGCCAGCAGCTTGGTTGGACAGGGGGACACTGAAGCTTTCTTT. It is translated as CASSLVGQGDTEAFF. The whole variable domain, filled in from reference TRBV5-6 and TRBJ1-1, reads DAGVTQSPTHLIKTRGQQVTLRCSPKSGHDTVSWYQQALGQGPQFIFQYYEEEERQRGNFPDRFSGHQFPNYSSELNVNALLLGDSALYLCASSLVGQGDTEAFFGQGTRLTVV.

The V call is TRBV19, the J call TRBJ1-5; D perhaps matches TRBD1 (5 bases). With 2 bases removed from V and 7 bases from J, the gap between germline ends came to 12 bases. Germline V gene data show CDR1 as LNHDA and CDR2 as SQIVND (reference sequence). CDR3 size: 14 residues. CDR3 in amino acids: CASSIRGFGQPQHF. In nucleotides, the CDR3 is TGTGCCAGTAGTATAAGGGGTTTTGGCCAGCCCCAGCATTTT.

The J gene is TRBJ1-4, the V gene TRBV11-2, with 9 bases aligning to TRBD1. CDR1 SGHAT and CDR2 FQNNGV come from the germline V gene. This CDR3 is built from 14 residues. Trimming removed 5 bases from V and 10 bases from J; junction bases left unmatched: 8. CDR3 in amino acids: CASSDRDRVAKLFF. In DNA form, the CDR3 reads TGTGCCAGCAGCGACCGGGACAGGGTCGCAAAACTGTTTTTT.

V and J are TRBV5-4 and TRBJ2-1; the match to TRBD2 covers 11 bases. Germline V gives CDR1 SGHNT, CDR2 YYREEE (reference sequence). The CDR3 contains 19 residues. After removal of 1 base from V and 2 bases from J, the junction contained 11 bases not matched to a gene. The CDR3, as DNA: TGTGCCAGCAGCTTGATTCGGCTAGCGGGAGGACCCGCCTACAATGAGCAGTTCTTC. Amino acids: CASSLIRLAGGPAYNEQFF.

This rearrangement joins TRBV12-3 or TRBV12-4 to TRBJ1-1, with a possible D match to TRBD1 (5 bases). Trimming pared 5 bases from V and 5 bases from J, leaving 9 bases between. The CDR3 runs to 12 residues. The CDR3 DNA sequence: TGTGCCAGCAGTCCAGGGCGGACTGAAGCTTTCTTT. Translating it yields CASSPGRTEAFF.

V and J are TRBV23-1 and TRBJ1-2; the D gene is possibly TRBD1 (6 bases). TRBV23-1 is annotated as an ORF whose role is uncertain. The CDR3 contains 15 residues. V lost 3 bases to trimming and J lost 6 bases, with 17 bases between them. CDR3 nucleotides: TGCGCCAGCAGTCATCCTACAGGGTTGTCTCATGGCTACACCTTC. This codes for CASSHPTGLSHGYTF.

In nucleotides, the CDR3 is TGTGCCAGTAGTAACAGGGCGTCTGAAGCTTTCTTT. Its protein product is CASSNRASEAFF. The chain links TRBV19 to TRBJ1-1; tentatively, D is TRBD1 (6 bases). Germline lookup yields CDR1 LNHDA and CDR2 SQIVND (reference sequence). The CDR3 is 12 amino acids. V shed 4 bases and J shed 6 bases, with 9 bases lying between them.